This section outlines one T cell receptor beta chain sequence together with its context. TCRdb keeps only in-frame clones here, not all; method: immunoSEQ multiplex PCR. Here the sample spans roughly 200,000 clones, around 86% being singletons. This sample stems from a study of blood T cell repertoires in COVID-19. Study information: T cells, B-cell-depleted T cells, or PBMCs provided the cDNA or gDNA that served as material.

This CDR3 comprises 15 residues. Germline CDR1 LGHDT, CDR2 YNNKEL (reference sequence). V lost 1 base and J 4 bases, leaving 11 bases between the germline ends. Specimen: PBMCs or T cells enriched from blood (not recorded which). The chain couples TRBV3-1 (or the pseudogene TRBV3-2) to TRBJ1-5; D unclear. The source of this sequence is a woman aged 40 to 50 with acute COVID-19. The CDR3 DNA follows: TGTGCCAGCAGCCAAGGTCTCAGTCGAAATCAGCCCCAGCATTTT. Protein product: CASSQGLSRNQPQHF.